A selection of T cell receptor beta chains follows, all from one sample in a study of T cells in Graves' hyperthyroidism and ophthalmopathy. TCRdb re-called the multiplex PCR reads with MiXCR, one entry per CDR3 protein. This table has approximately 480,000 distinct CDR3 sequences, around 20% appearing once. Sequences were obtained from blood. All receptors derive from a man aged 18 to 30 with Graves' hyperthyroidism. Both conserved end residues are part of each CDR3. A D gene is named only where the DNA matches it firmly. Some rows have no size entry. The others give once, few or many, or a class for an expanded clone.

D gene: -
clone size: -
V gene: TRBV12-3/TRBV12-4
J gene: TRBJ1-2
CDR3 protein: CASSLYRDTTYGYTF
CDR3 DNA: TGTGCCAGCAGCCTCTACCGGGACACTACTTATGGCTACACCTTC

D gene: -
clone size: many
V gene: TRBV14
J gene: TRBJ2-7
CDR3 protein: CASSQGAFYEQYF
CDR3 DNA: TGTGCCAGCAGCCAAGGGGCCTTCTACGAGCAGTACTTC

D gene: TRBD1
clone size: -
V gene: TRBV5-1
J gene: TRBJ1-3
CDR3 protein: CASSSPGQRAGNTIYF
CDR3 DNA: TGCGCCAGCAGCTCTCCGGGACAGAGGGCTGGAAACACCATATATTTT

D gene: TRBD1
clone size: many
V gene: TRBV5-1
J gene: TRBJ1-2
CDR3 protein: CASSLGGQGMLSYGYTF
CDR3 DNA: TGCGCCAGCAGCCTAGGGGGACAGGGAATGTTGTCCTATGGCTACACCTTC

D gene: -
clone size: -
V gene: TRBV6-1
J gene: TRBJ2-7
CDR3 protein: CASSWGGGLYEQYF
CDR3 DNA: TGTGCCAGCAGCTGGGGAGGGGGCCTCTACGAGCAGTACTTC

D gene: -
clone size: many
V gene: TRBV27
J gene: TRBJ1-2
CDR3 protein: CASSGVEGGYTF
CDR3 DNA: TGTGCCAGCAGTGGAGTTGAGGGCGGCTACACCTTC

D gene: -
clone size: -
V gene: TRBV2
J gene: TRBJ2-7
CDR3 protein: CASSVDGRPYEQYF
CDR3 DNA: TGTGCCAGCAGTGTGGACGGACGACCGTACGAGCAGTACTTC

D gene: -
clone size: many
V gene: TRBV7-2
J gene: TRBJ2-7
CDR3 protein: CASSSSGLGAYEQYF
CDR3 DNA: TGTGCCAGCAGCTCCTCAGGGCTCGGAGCTTACGAGCAGTACTTC

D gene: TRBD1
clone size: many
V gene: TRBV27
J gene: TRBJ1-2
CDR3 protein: CASSHGQGHYGYTF
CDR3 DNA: TGTGCCAGCAGCCATGGACAGGGCCACTATGGCTACACCTTC

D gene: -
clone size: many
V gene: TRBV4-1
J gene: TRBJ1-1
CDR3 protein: CASSQGGTHYLGTEAFF
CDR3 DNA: TGCGCCAGCAGCCAAGGGGGTACGCATTACCTCGGGACTGAAGCTTTCTTT

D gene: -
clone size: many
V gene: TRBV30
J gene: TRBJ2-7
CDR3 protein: CAWRETGSYEQYF
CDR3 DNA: TGTGCCTGGAGAGAAACAGGGTCCTACGAGCAGTACTTC

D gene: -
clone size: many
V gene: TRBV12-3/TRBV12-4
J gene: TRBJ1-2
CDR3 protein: CASGLPTNYGYTF
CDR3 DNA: TGTGCCAGCGGGTTGCCGACTAACTATGGCTACACCTTC

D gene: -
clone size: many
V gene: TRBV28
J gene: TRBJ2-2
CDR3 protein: CASSLSAETGELFF
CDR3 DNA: TGTGCCAGCAGTTTATCTGCGGAAACCGGGGAGCTGTTTTTT

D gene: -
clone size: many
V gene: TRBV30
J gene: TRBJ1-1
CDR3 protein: CAWSEGVNTEAFF
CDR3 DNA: TGTGCCTGGAGTGAGGGAGTGAACACTGAAGCTTTCTTT

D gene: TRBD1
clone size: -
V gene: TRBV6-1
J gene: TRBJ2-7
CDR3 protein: CASRETGESLEQCF
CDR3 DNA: TGTGCCAGCAGGGAGACAGGGGAGTCCCTCGAGCAGTGCTTC

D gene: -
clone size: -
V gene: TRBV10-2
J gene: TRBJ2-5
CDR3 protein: CASSESGWRVQETQYF
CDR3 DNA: TGCGCCAGCAGTGAGTCGGGCTGGCGGGTTCAAGAGACCCAGTACTTC

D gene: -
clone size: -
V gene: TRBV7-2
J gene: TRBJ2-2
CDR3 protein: CASNPGGPNTGELFF
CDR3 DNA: TGTGCCAGCAACCCCGGGGGGCCTAACACCGGGGAGCTGTTTTTT

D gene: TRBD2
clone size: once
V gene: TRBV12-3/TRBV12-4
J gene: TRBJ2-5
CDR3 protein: CASLFGGQETQYF
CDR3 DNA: TGTGCCAGCCTTTTCGGGGGGCAAGAGACCCAGTACTTC

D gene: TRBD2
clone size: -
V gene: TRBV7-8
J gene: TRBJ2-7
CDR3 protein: CASSSLAGHYEQYF
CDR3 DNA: TGTGCCAGCAGCTCGCTAGCGGGACATTACGAGCAGTACTTC

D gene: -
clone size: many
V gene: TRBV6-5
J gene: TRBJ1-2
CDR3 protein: CASTLSSRSYGYTF
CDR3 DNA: TGTGCCAGCACTCTCTCCAGTAGGAGCTATGGCTACACCTTC

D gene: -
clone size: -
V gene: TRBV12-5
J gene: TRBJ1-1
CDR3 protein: CASGSPGGLNTEAFF
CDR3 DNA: TGTGCTAGTGGTTCCCCCGGGGGGCTGAACACTGAAGCTTTCTTT

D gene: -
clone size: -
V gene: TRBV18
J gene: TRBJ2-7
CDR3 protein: CASSPDSWGGEQYF
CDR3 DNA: TGTGCCAGCTCACCGGACTCTTGGGGAGGCGAGCAGTACTTC

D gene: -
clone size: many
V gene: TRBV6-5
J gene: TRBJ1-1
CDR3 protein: CASSTVVGAGAFF
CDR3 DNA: TGTGCCAGCAGTACAGTCGTAGGGGCGGGAGCTTTCTTT

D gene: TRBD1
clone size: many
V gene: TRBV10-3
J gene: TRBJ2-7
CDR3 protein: CAIKGQGVHEQYF
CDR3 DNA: TGTGCCATCAAAGGACAGGGGGTCCACGAGCAGTACTTC

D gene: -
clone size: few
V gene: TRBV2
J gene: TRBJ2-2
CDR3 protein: CASSERGGGIGELFF
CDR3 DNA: TGTGCCAGCAGTGAAAGAGGAGGGGGTATCGGGGAGCTGTTTTTT

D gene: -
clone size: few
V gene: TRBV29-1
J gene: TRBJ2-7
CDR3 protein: CSVGLDVYDQYF
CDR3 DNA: TGCAGCGTTGGTCTGGACGTCTACGATCAGTACTTC

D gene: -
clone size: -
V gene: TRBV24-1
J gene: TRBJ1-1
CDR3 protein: CATSDLVETGGEGEAFF
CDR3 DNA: TGTGCCACCAGTGATTTGGTGGAGACAGGCGGCGAGGGTGAAGCTTTCTTT

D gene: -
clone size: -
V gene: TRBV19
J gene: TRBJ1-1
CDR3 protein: CASSISANTEAFF
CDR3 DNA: TGTGCCAGTAGTATTTCTGCGAACACTGAAGCTTTCTTT

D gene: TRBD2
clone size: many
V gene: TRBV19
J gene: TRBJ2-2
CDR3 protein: CASCAGGDPTGELFF
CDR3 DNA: TGTGCCAGTTGCGCGGGGGGCGATCCCACCGGGGAGCTGTTTTTT

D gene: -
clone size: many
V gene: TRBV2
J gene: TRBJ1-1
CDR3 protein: CASSDRPEAFF
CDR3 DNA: TGTGCCAGCAGTGATCGTCCTGAAGCTTTCTTT

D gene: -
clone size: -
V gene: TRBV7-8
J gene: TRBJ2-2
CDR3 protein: CAAGAGFMDTGELFF
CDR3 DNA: TGTGCCGCTGGGGCGGGGTTTATGGACACCGGGGAGCTGTTTTTT

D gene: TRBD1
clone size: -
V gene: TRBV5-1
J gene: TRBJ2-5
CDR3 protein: CASSWGQIQETQYF
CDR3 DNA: TGCGCCAGCAGCTGGGGACAGATCCAAGAGACCCAGTACTTC

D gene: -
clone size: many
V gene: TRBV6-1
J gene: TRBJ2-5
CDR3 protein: CASSEVQVLGTQYF
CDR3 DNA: TGTGCCAGCAGTGAAGTTCAGGTACTTGGGACCCAGTACTTC

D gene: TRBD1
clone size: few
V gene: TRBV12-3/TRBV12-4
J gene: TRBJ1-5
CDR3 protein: CASSPGTVTSNQPQHF
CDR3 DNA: TGTGCCAGCAGTCCGGGGACAGTTACTAGCAATCAGCCCCAGCATTTT

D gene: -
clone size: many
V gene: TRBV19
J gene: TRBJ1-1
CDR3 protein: CASRPQRGGTEAFF
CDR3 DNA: TGTGCCAGTAGACCTCAGAGGGGAGGCACTGAAGCTTTCTTT

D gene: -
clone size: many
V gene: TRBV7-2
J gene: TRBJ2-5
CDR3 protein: CASSLGRVYQETQYF
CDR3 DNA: TGTGCCAGCAGCTTAGGCAGGGTGTACCAAGAGACCCAGTACTTC

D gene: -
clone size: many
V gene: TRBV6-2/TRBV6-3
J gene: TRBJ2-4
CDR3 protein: CASSNSDIQYF
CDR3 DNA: TGTGCCAGCAGTAACAGTGACATTCAGTACTTC

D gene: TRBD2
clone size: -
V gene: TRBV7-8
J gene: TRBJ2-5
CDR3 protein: CASSPSGRGGARTQYF
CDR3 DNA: TGTGCCAGCAGCCCCAGCGGGCGCGGGGGGGCTCGGACCCAGTACTTC

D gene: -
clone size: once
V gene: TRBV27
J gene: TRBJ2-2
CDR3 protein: CASSLISTGELFF
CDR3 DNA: TGTGCCAGCAGTTTAATCAGTACCGGGGAGCTGTTTTTT

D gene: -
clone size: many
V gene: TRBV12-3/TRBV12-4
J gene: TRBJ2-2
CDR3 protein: CASSLRAAGELFF
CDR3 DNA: TGTGCCAGCAGTTTAAGAGCGGCCGGGGAGCTGTTTTTT

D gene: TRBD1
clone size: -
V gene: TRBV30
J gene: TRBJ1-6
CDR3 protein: CAWRWDRGSSPLHF
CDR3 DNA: TGTGCCTGGAGATGGGACAGGGGTAGTTCACCCCTCCACTTT